The 18 T cell receptor beta chains below all came from one sample that was sequenced in a study of cytomegalovirus exposure and HLA in healthy donors. Researchers ran the PCR with 60 Vbeta and 13 Jbeta primers. Sequenced by immunoSEQ multiplex PCR; TCRdb stores in-frame clones only, minus some. The profile shows 150,000 to 200,000 clones, 70% of them singletons. The sample comprised PBMCs. The receptor set was obtained from a young man in good health and CMV-seropositive.

The V gene is TRBV28, the J gene TRBJ1-2, with D maybe TRBD1 (6 bases). This CDR3 is built from 13 residues. V lost 7 bases, J lost 2 bases, and 11 bases lay in between. CDR1 and CDR2 from the germline V gene are MDHEN and SYDVKM. The CDR3 DNA follows: TGTGCCAGCACCAGGGGCGGGAACTATGGCTACACCTTC. Its translation is CASTRGGNYGYTF.

In its sample, this clone was seen once. The chain couples TRBV28 to TRBJ2-4; perhaps TRBD2 as D (5 bases). CDR3 length: 14 amino acids. Germline CDR1 reads MDHEN; CDR2 reads SYDVKM. Trimming shortened V by 6 bases and J by 7 bases, and 16 bases separated the two germline ends. The CDR3 spells CASRPISSGNIQYF. CDR3 DNA: TGTGCCAGCAGACCAATTAGCTCGGGGAACATTCAGTACTTC.

This chain uses TRBV29-1 with TRBJ1-1; D gene uncertain. Germline assignment: CDR1 SQVTM and CDR2 ANQGSEA. This CDR3 has 14 residues. V was clipped by 2 bases and J by 4 bases, with 14 bases between them. The CDR3 region has the DNA TGCAGCGTTGAATCGACACCTTTGGTCACTGAAGCTTTCTTT. Its protein product is CSVESTPLVTEAFF.

The genes are TRBV7-9 and TRBJ2-5; D uncertain. This CDR3 has 11 amino acids. Germline values: CDR1 SEHNR, CDR2 FQNEAQ (reference sequence). Between the trimmed V and J ends, which lost 6 bases and 2 bases, there was a span of 4 bases. The CDR3 DNA follows: TGTGCCAGCAGTCCGCAAGAGACCCAGTACTTC. Its protein product is CASSPQETQYF.

This chain connects TRBV29-1 to TRBJ1-1; 9 bases are shared with TRBD1. Germline V CDR1 and CDR2: SQVTM, ANQGSEA. V lost 7 bases and J lost 7; bases outside the gene matches: 7. The CDR3 totals 12 residues. The CDR3 sequence is CSGGQGTVEAFF. Here the CDR3 DNA reads TGCAGCGGGGGACAGGGAACAGTTGAAGCTTTCTTT.

The chain uses TRBV30 and TRBJ1-2; D is perhaps TRBD1 (5 bases). This CDR3 region has 16 residues. Germline V lookup: CDR1 GTSNPN, CDR2 SVGIG (reference sequence). The CDR3 here is CAMESQPGSGNYGYTF. DNA of the CDR3: TGTGCTATGGAGTCCCAGCCTGGCTCAGGGAACTATGGCTACACCTTC.

J is TRBJ1-1 and V is TRBV11-1, with a tentative D call TRBD1 (6 bases). The CDR3 runs 15 residues. Trimming cost V 3 bases and J 2 bases, with 13 bases left between them. Germline loops: CDR1 SGHAT, CDR2 FQDESV (reference sequence). The CDR3 loop is CASSFSDRSNTEAFF. The CDR3 DNA is TGTGCCAGCAGCTTTTCTGACAGGTCAAACACTGAAGCTTTCTTT.

The chain joins TRBV5-5 to TRBJ1-5; 8 bases align to TRBD1. Germline CDR1 and CDR2: SGHKS and YYEKEE (reference sequence). J lost 7 bases, V lost 4 bases, and 7 bases had no gene match. There are 14 residues in the CDR3. DNA for the CDR3: TGTGCCAGCAGCCTAGGACAGGGAGGACAGCCCCAGCATTTT. Protein: CASSLGQGGQPQHF.

The V and J genes are TRBV19 and TRBJ1-2; 8 bases match TRBD1. CDR1 is LNHDA, CDR2 SQIVND, per germline (reference sequence). This CDR3 is 14 amino acids long. V lost 5 bases and J lost 3; bases outside the gene matches: 5. The CDR3 coding sequence is TGTGCCAGTAGTCCCGGGGACAGGCACTATGGCTACACCTTC. Translation: CASSPGDRHYGYTF.

The V call is TRBV5-4, the J call TRBJ1-2; D is possibly TRBD1 (6 bases). The CDR3 totals 15 residues. Germline assignment: CDR1 SGHNT and CDR2 YYREEE (reference sequence). Trimming pared 4 bases from V and 3 bases from J, leaving 16 bases between. CDR3 nucleotides: TGTGCCAGCAGCGCAGCCGCAAAGGGGGACTATGGCTACACCTTC. Its translation: CASSAAAKGDYGYTF.

The chain links TRBV9 to TRBJ1-1; no firm D call. Trimming took 0 bases from V and 5 from J, leaving 8 bases between them. The CDR3 contains 13 residues. The V gene's germline CDR1 is SGDLS and CDR2 YYNGEE. As DNA, the CDR3 is TGTGCCAGCAGCGTAGAAATGAGGACTGAAGCTTTCTTT. Residues: CASSVEMRTEAFF.

The chain combines TRBV2 with TRBJ2-7; no firm D call. The CDR3 spans 14 residues. Trimming pared 5 bases from V and 0 bases from J, leaving 11 bases between. Germline loops: CDR1 SNHLY, CDR2 FYNNEI. The CDR3 protein is CASSSRKSSYEQYV. The CDR3 bases are TGTGCCAGCAGTTCTAGAAAAAGCTCCTACGAGCAGTACGTC.

The V and J genes are TRBV10-1 and TRBJ2-3, with 13 nucleotides matching TRBD2. CDR3 size: 17 residues. Germline values: CDR1 WNHNN, CDR2 SYGVQD (reference sequence). Losses at the gene ends were 3 bases for V and 4 bases for J; bases not matched to a gene: 7. As DNA, the CDR3 is TGCGCCAGCAGTGACCCTCGGACTAGCGGGAGCGCAGATACGCAGTATTTT. The encoded protein is CASSDPRTSGSADTQYF.

The J gene is TRBJ2-1, the V gene TRBV5-1; 11 nucleotides agree with TRBD2. V trimming: 2 bases; J trimming: 2 bases; junction bases outside the gene matches: 3. The CDR3 sequence is 16 residues long. Germline assignment: CDR1 SGHRS and CDR2 YFSETQ. CDR3: CASSLTSGGPYNEQFF. CDR3 in DNA: TGCGCCAGCAGCTTAACTAGCGGGGGTCCCTACAATGAGCAGTTCTTC.

This chain uses TRBV29-1 with TRBJ1-1, with D uncertain. V lost 6 bases to trimming and J lost 3 bases, with 11 bases between them. Germline CDR1 SQVTM, CDR2 ANQGSEA. This CDR3 contains 12 residues. CDR3 bases: TGCAGCGTCCCTGAAGCGGACACTGAAGCTTTCTTT. Its protein is CSVPEADTEAFF.

The J gene is TRBJ1-1, the V gene TRBV7-3, with D maybe TRBD1 (5 bases). This CDR3 comprises 13 residues. Looked up from germline, CDR1 is SGHTA and CDR2 is FQGTGA. The V end was cut by 5 bases, the J end by 5 bases, with 12 bases between. The CDR3 is CASSPSGPTEAFF. The CDR3 DNA reads as TGTGCCAGCAGCCCATCAGGGCCGACTGAAGCTTTCTTT.

V and J are TRBV2 and TRBJ2-2; D is possibly TRBD2 (6 bases). Trimming stripped 6 bases from V and 4 bases from J, with 12 bases between. The CDR3 totals 14 residues. CDR1 is SNHLY and CDR2 is FYNNEI in the germline V gene. CDR3 protein: CASSAPGSTGELFF. CDR3 nucleotides: TGTGCCAGCAGCGCCCCCGGGAGCACCGGGGAGCTGTTTTTT.

CDR3 protein: CASSIGTSQETQYF. DNA of the CDR3: TGCGCCAGCAGCATCGGGACTTCTCAAGAGACCCAGTACTTC. The chain couples TRBV5-1 to TRBJ2-5; a possible D gene is TRBD2 (6 bases). This CDR3 comprises 14 residues. Trimming removed 4 bases from V and 2 bases from J, with 12 bases in between. Per the germline V gene, CDR1 is SGHRS and CDR2 is YFSETQ.